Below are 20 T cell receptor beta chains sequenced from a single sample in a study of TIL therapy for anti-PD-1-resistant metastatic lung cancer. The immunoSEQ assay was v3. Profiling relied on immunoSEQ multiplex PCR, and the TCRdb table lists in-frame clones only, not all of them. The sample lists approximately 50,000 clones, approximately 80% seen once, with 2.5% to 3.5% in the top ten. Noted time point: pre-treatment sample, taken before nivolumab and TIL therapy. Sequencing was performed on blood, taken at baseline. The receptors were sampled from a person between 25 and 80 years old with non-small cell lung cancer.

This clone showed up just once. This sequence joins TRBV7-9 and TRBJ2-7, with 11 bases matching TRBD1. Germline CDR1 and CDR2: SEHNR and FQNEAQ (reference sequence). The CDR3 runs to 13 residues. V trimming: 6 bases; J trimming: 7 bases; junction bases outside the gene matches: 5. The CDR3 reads CASRSGTGGEQYF. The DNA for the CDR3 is TGTGCCAGCAGGTCCGGGACAGGGGGGGAGCAGTACTTC.

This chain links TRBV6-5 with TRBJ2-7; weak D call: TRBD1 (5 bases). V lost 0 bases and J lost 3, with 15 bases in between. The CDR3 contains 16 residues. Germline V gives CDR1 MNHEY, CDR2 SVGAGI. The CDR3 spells CASSYSRSGLGYEQYF. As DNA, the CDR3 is TGTGCCAGCAGTTACTCGAGATCAGGGTTGGGCTACGAGCAGTACTTC.

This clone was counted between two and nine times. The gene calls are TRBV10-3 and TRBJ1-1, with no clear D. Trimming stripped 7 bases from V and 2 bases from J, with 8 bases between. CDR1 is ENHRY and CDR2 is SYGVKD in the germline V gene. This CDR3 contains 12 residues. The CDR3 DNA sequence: TGTGCCATCAAGGGTGGCAACACTGAAGCTTTCTTT. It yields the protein CAIKGGNTEAFF.

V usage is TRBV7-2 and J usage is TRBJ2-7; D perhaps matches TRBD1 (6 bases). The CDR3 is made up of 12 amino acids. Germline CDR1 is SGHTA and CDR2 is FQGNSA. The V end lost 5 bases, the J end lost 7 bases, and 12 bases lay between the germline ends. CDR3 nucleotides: TGTGCCAGCAGCCTGACAGGTAGAGAGCAGTACTTC. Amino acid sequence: CASSLTGREQYF.

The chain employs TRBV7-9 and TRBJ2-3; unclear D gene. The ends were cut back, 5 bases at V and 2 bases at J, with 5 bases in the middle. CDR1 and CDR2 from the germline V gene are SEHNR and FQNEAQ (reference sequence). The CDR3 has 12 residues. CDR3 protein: CASSTVTDTQYF. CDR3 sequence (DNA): TGTGCCAGCAGCACTGTCACAGATACGCAGTATTTT.

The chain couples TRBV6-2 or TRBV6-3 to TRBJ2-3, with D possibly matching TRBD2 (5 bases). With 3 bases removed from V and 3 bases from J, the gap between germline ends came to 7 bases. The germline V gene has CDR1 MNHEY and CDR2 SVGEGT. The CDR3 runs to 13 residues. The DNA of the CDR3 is TGTGCCAGCAGTTATGGCGGGACAGATACGCAGTATTTT. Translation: CASSYGGTDTQYF.

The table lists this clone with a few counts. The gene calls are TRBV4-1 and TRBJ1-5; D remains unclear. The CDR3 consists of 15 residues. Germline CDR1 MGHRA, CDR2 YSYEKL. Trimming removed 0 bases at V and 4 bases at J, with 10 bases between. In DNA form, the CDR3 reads TGCGCCAGCAGCCAAGAAAGCAGAGTGAATCAGCCCCAGCATTTT. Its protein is CASSQESRVNQPQHF.

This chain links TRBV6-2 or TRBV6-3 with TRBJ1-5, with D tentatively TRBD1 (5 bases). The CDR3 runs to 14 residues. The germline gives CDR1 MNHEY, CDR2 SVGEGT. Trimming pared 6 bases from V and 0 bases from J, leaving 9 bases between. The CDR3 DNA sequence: TGTGCCAGCAGCCCGACAGCTAGCAATCAGCCCCAGCATTTT. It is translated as CASSPTASNQPQHF.

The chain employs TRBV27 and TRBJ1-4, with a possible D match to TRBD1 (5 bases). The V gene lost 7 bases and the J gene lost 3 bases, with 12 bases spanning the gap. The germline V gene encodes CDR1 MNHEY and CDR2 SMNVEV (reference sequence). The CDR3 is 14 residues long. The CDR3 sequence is CASKNLGANEKLFF. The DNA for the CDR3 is TGTGCCAGCAAAAACCTGGGGGCTAATGAAAAACTGTTTTTT.

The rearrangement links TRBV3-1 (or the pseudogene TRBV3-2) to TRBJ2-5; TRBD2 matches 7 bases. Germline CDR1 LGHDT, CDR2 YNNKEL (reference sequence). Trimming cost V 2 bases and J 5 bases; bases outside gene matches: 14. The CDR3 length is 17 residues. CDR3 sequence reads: CASSQPPGLTFRETQYF. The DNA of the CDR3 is TGTGCCAGCAGCCAACCCCCGGGACTAACCTTCAGGGAGACCCAGTACTTC.

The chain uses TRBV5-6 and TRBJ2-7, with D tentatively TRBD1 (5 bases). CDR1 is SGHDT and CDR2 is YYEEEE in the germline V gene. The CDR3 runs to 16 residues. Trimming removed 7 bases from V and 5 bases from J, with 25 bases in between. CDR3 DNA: TGTGCCAGCGCTATTGGGTTTGGGCAGGGAAGAAACGAGCAGTACTTC. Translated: CASAIGFGQGRNEQYF.

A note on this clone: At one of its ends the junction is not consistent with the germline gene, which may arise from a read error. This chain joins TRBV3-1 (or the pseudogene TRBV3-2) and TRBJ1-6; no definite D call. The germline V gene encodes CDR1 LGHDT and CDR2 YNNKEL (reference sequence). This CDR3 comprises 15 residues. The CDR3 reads CASSQGVRFNSPLYF. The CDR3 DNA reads TGTGCCAGCAGCCAAGGAGTGAGATTTAATTCACCCCTCTACTTT.

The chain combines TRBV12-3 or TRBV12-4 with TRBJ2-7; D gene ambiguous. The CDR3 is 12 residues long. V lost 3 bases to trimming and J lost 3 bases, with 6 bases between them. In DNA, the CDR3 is TGTGCCAGCAGTTTTAGCTACTACGAGCAGTACTTC. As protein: CASSFSYYEQYF.

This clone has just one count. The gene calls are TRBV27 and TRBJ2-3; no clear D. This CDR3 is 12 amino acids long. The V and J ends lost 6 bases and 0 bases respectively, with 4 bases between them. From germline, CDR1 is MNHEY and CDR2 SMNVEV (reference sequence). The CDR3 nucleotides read TGTGCCAGCAGCCGTAGCACAGATACGCAGTATTTT. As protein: CASSRSTDTQYF.

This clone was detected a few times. DNA of the CDR3: TGTGCCAGTAGTTTTACACGGAGCTCCTACGAGCAGTACTTC. Its translation: CASSFTRSSYEQYF. The chain uses TRBV19 and TRBJ2-7; D not resolved. The length of the CDR3 is 14 residues. The germline V gene has CDR1 LNHDA and CDR2 SQIVND (reference sequence). Trimming removed 5 bases from V and 0 bases from J, with 11 bases in between.

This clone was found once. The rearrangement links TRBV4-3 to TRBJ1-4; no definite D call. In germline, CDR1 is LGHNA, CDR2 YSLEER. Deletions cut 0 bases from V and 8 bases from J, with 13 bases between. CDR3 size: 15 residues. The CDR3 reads CASSQEVPGREKLFF. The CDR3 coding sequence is TGCGCCAGCAGCCAAGAGGTCCCGGGTCGCGAAAAACTGTTTTTT.

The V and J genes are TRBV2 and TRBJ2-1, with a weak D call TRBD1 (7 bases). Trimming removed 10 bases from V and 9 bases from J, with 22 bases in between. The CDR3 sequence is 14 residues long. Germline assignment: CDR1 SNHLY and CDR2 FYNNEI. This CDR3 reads CATQVEGARSEQFF. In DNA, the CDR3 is TGTGCCACCCAGGTGGAGGGGGCTAGGAGTGAGCAGTTCTTC.

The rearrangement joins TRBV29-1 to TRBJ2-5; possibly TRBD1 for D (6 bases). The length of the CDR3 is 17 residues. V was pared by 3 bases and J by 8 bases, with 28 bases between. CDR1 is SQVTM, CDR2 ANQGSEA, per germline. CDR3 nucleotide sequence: TGCAGCGTTGATACTTGGGGCGATGAGGTGGGGGCAAATACCCAGTACTTC. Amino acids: CSVDTWGDEVGANTQYF.

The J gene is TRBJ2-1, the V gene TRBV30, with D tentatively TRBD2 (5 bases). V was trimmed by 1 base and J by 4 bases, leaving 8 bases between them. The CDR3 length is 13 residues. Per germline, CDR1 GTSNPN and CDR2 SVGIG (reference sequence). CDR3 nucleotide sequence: TGTGCCTGGAGTGGACTACCGTACAATGAGCAGTTCTTC. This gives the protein CAWSGLPYNEQFF. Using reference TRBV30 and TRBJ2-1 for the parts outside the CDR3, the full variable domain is SQTIHQWPATLVQPVGSPLSLECTVEGTSNPNLYWYRQAAGRGLQLLFYSVGIGQISSEVPQNLSASRPQDRQFILSSKKLLLSDSGFYLCAWSGLPYNEQFFGPGTRLTVL.

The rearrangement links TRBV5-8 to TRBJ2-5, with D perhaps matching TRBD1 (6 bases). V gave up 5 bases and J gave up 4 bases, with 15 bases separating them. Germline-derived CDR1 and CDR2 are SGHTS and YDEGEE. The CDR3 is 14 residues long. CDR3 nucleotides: TGTGCCAGCAGTTTTCGACAGGTTGGAGAGACCCAGTACTTC. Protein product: CASSFRQVGETQYF.